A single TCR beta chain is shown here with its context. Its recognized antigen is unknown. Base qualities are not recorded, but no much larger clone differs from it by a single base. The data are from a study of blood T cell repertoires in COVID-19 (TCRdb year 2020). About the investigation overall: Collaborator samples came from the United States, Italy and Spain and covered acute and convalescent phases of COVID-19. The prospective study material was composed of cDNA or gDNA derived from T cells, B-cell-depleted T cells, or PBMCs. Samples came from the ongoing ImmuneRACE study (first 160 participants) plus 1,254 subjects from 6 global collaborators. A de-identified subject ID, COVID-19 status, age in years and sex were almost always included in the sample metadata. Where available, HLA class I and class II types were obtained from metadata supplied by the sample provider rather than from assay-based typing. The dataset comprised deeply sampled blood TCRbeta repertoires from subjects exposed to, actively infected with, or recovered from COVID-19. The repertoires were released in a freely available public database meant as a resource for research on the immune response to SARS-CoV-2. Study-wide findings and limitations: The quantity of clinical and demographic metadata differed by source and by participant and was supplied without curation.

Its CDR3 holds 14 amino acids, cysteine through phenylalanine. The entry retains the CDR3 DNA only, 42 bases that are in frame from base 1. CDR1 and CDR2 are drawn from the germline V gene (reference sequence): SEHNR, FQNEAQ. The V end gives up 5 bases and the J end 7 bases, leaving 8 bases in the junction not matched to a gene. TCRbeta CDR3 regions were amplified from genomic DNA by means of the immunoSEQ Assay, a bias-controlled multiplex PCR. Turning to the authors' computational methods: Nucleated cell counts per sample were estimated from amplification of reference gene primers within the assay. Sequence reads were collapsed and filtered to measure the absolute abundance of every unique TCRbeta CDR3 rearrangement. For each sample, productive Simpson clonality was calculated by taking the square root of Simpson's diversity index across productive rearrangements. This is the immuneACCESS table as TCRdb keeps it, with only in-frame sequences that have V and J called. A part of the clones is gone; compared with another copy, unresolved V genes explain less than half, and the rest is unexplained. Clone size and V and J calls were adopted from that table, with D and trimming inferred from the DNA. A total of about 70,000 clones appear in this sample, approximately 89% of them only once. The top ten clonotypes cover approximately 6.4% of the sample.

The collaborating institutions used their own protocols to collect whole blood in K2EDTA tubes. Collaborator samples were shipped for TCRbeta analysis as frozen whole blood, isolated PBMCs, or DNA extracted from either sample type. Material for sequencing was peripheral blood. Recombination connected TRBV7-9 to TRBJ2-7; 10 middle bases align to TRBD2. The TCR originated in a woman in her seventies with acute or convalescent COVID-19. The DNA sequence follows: TGTGCCAGCAGCAGAAGCGGGGGGGCCGCTGAGCAGTACTTC. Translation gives CASSRSGGAAEQYF.